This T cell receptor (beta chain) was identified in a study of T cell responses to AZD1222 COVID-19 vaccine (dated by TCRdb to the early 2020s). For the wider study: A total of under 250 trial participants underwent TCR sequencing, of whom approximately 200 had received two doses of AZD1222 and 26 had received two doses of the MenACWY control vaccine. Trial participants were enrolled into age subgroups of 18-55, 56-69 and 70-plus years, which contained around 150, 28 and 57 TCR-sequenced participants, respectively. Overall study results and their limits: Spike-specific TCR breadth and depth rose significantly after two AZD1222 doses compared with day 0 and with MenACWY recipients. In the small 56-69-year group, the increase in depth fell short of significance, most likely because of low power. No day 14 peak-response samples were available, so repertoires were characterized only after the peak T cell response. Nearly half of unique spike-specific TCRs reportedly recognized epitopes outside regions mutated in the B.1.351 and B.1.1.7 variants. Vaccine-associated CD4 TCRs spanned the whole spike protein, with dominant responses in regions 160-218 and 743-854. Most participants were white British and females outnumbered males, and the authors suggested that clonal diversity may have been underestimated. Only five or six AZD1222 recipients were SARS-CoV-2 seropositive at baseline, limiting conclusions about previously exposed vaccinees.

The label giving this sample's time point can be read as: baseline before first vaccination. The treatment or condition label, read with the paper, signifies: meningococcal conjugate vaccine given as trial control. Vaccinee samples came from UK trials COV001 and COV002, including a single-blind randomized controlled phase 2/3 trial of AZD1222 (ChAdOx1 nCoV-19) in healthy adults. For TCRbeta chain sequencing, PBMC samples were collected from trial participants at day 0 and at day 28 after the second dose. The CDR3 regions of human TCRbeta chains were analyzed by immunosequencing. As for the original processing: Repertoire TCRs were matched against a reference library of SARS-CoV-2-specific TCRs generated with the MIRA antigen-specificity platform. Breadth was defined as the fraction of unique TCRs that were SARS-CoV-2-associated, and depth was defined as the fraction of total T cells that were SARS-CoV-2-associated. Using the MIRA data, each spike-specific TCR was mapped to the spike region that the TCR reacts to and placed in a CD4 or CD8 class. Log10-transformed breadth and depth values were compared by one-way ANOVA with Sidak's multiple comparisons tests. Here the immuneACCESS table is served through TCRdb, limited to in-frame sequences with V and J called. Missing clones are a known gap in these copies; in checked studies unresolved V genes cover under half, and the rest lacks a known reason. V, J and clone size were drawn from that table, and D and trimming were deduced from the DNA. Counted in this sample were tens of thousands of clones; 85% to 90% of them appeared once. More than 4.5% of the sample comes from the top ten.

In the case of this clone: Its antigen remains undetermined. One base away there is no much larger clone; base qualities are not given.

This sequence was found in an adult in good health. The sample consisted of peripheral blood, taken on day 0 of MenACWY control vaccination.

The CDR3 region has the sequence CASSSLTGAGYTF. The DNA sequence follows: TGTGCCAGCAGCTCCCTGACAGGGGCCGGCTACACCTTC. The rearranged chain carries TRBV5-4 and TRBJ1-2; the junction holds 8 bases that match TRBD1. V loses 3 bases at its end and J loses 8 bases; junction bases beyond the gene matches: 6. CDR1 SGHNT and CDR2 YYREEE were looked up in the germline V gene (reference sequence). Its CDR3 holds 13 amino acids, cysteine through phenylalanine. Only the CDR3 portion is preserved as DNA: 39 bases, with reading frame beginning at the first base.